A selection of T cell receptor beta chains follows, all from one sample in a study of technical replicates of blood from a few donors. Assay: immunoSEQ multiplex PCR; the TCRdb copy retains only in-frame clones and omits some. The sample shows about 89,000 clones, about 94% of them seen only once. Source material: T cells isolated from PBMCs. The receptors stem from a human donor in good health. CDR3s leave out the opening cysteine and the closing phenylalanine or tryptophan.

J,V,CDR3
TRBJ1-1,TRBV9,ASSVGQGDTEAF
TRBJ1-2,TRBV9,ASSVQGGDYGYT
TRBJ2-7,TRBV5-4,ASSPKAGAPPYEQY
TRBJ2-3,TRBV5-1,ASSFNTDTQY
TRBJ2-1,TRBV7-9,ASSVTAGRPYNEQF
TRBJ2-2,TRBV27,ASSLAQGGTGELF
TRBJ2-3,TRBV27,ASIDYWGGDVTDTQY
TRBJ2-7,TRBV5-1,ASSFQYEQY
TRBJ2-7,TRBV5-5,ASSLEQGPPYEQY
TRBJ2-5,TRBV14,ASSQQGTQY
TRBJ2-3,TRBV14,ASSQVTGATDTQY
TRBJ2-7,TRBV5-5,ASSLGTDEQY
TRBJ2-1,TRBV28,ASSSTGESYNEQF
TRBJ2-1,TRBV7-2,ASSSWTSANEQF
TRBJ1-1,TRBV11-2,ASILTVDRGIWGTEAF
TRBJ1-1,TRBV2,ASSEYHAENTEAF
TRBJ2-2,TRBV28,ASSLAGRGYTGELF
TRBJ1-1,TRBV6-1,ASSIPGGTTEAF
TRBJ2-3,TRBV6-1,ASSEARGRFSTDTQY
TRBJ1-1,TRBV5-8,ASSLRGAF
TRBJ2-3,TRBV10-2,ASRPSIQGEWPDTQY
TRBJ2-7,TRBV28,ASAGAYEQY
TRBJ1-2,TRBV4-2,ASSQRQEYGYT
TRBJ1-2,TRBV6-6,ASSLPGQGRYGYT
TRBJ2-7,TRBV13,ASSLELVGEQY
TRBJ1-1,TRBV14,ASSYPDSYTEAF
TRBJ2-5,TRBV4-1,ASSRHSQETQY
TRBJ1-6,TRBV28,ASSLFRAPALLFNSPLH
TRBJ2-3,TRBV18,ASSPPERGSTDTQY
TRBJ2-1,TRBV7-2,ASSGQFVGYEQF
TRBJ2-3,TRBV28,ASSLQGYRADTQY
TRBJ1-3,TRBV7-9,ASRGRGSTPDNSGNTIY
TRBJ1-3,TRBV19,ASSKQGSGNTIY